One and the same sample provided the 5 T cell receptor beta chains below, sequenced in a study of T-cell reconstitution after alpha-beta-depleted transplantation in children. Unique molecular identifiers were built into the TCRbeta library. TCRdb reprocessed the PCR reads via MiXCR and lists one record per CDR3 protein. There are fewer than 200,000 distinct CDR3 sequences in the sample; about 6.4% occur only once, and around 2.7% lies in the top ten. The source was PBMCs from the stem cell graft donor, collected from the stem cell graft. All receptors derive from a human donor who donated a stem cell graft to a child with Wiskott-Aldrich syndrome.

The rearrangement uses TRBV2 and TRBJ2-6, with a possible D match to TRBD1 (6 bases). V was cut by 6 bases and J by 2 bases, with 17 bases left in between. The CDR3 has 17 residues. Germline loops: CDR1 SNHLY, CDR2 FYNNEI. CDR3 amino acids: CASSVQGLGAGANVLTF. For the CDR3, the DNA is TGTGCCAGCAGCGTACAGGGCTTAGGGGCTGGGGCCAACGTCCTGACTTTC.

This clonotype was counted many times. The V gene is TRBV3-1, the J gene TRBJ2-3; the D call may be TRBD1 or TRBD2 (6 bases each). Germline loops: CDR1 LGHDT, CDR2 YNNKEL (reference sequence). V was pared by 3 bases and J by 4 bases, with 8 bases between. The CDR3 consists of 13 residues. Here the CDR3 reads CASSHRGPDTQYF. The CDR3 DNA follows: TGTGCCAGCAGCCACCGGGGGCCAGATACGCAGTATTTT.

This clonotype was detected many times. The chain joins TRBV5-5 to TRBJ2-1; D is undetermined. The CDR3 contains 15 residues. From germline, CDR1 is SGHKS and CDR2 YYEKEE (reference sequence). V lost 0 bases and J 7 bases, leaving 14 bases between the germline ends. The CDR3 spells CASSLDRTGWNEQFF. For the CDR3, the DNA is TGTGCCAGCAGCTTGGACCGGACGGGTTGGAATGAGCAGTTCTTC.

This clonotype was seen at least ten times. The rearrangement links TRBV3-1 to TRBJ1-6, with D possibly TRBD1 on 6 matching bases. CDR3 length: 13 residues. V was pared by 4 bases and J by 7 bases, with 8 bases between. Per germline, CDR1 LGHDT and CDR2 YNNKEL (reference sequence). CDR3 DNA sequence: TGTGCCAGCAGCCGGACAGACAATTCACCCCTCCACTTT. Its protein product is CASSRTDNSPLHF.

The chain is built from TRBV2 and TRBJ1-6; tentative D call: TRBD1 (5 bases). Trimming removed 0 bases from V and 6 bases from J, with 9 bases in between. The germline gives CDR1 SNHLY, CDR2 FYNNEI. This CDR3 is 15 amino acids long. CDR3: CASSEAGRGNSPLHF. DNA of the CDR3: TGTGCCAGCAGTGAAGCGGGGAGGGGTAATTCACCCCTCCACTTT.